This T cell receptor (beta chain) is drawn from a study of CD8 T cells in Susac syndrome. Germline assignment: CDR1 SEHNR and CDR2 FQNEAQ (reference sequence). CDR3 length: 12 residues. Trimming shortened V by 10 bases and J by 8 bases, and 15 bases separated the two germline ends. High-throughput TCR beta sequencing covered peripheral CD8+ and CD4+ T cells. Controls were healthy donors (matched for age and sex). It was negative isolation that provided the CD8+ and CD4+ T cells, whereas TEMRA cells were enriched by FACS. A quantity of about 0.45 to 1 ug RNA underwent reverse transcription using random hexamers. From the immunoSEQ multiplex PCR reads, TCRdb called clonotypes with MiXCR, one entry per CDR3 protein. The repertoire holds 100,000 to 150,000 distinct CDR3 sequences, with 90% to 95% as singletons.

Sequenced sample: CD4+ T cells from PBMCs. The receptor's source is a human donor in good health. The chain combines TRBV7-9 with TRBJ2-1; perhaps TRBD2 as D (6 bases). The CDR3 DNA follows: TGTGCCATCCCCGGGACTCCACATGAGCAGTTCTTC. It translates to CAIPGTPHEQFF.